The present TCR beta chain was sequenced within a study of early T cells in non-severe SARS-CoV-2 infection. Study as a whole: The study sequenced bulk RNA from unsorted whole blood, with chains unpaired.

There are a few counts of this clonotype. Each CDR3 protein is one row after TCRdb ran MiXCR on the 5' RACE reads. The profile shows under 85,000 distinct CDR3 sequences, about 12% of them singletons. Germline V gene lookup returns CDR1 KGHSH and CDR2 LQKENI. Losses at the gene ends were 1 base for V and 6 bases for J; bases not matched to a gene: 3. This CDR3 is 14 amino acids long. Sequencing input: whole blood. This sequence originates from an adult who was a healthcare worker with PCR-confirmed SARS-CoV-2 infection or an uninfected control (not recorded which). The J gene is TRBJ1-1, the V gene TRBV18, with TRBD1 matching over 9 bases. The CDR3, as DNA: TGTGCCAGCTCACCACGGACAGGGGTGCCTGAAGCTTTCTTT. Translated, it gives CASSPRTGVPEAFF.